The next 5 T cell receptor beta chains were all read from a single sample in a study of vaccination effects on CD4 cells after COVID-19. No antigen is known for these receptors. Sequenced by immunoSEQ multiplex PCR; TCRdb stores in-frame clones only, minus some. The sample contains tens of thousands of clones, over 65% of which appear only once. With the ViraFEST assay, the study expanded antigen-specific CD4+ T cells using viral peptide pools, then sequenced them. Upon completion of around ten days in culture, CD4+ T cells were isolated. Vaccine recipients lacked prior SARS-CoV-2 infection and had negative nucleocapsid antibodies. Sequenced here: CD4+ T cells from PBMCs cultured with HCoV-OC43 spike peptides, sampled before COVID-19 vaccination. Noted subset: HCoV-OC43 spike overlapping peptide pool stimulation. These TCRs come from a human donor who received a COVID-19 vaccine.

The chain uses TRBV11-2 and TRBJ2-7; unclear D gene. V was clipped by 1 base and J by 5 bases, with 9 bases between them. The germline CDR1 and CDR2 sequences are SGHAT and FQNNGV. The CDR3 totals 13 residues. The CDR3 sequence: CASSLVLTHEQYV. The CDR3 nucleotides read TGTGCCAGCAGCTTAGTACTCACCCACGAGCAGTACGTC.

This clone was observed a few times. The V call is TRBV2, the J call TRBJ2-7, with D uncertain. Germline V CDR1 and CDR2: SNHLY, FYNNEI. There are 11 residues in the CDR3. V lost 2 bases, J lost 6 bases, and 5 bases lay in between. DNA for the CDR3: TGTGCCAGCAGTGAACTATCCGAGCAGTACGTC. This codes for CASSELSEQYV.

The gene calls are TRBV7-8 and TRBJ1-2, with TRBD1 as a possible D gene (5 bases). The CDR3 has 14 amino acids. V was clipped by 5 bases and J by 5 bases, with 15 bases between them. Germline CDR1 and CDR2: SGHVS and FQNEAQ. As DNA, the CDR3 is TGTGCCAGCAGCAGGACCACGGGGGATTATGGCTACACCTTC. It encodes CASSRTTGDYGYTF.

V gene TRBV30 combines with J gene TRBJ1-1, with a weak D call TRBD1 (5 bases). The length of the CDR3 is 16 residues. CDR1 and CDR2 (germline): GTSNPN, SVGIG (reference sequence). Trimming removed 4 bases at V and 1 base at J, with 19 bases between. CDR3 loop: CAWKSWGVRKNTEAFF. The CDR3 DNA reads TGTGCCTGGAAATCTTGGGGGGTAAGGAAGAACACTGAAGCTTTCTTT.

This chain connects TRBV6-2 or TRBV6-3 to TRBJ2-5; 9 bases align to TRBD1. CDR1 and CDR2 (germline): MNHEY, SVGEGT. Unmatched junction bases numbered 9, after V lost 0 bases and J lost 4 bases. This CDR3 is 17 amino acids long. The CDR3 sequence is CASSYSGRTGVRETQYF. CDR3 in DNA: TGTGCCAGCAGTTACTCAGGTCGGACAGGGGTTAGAGAGACCCAGTACTTC.